The 26 T cell receptor beta chains listed next were all sequenced from one sample in a study of Graves' ophthalmopathy and Graves' hyperthyroidism. For repertoire sequencing, the TCR beta CDR3 regions were amplified from RNA transcripts. HTBI-primed RT-PCR formed the first round, and a multiplex PCR formed the second. In TCRdb, the multiplex PCR reads were re-called with MiXCR into one record per CDR3 protein. This table holds roughly 400,000 distinct CDR3 sequences, around 16% found once. Material: peripheral blood. The source is a woman aged 18-29 years with Graves' ophthalmopathy.

Ten or more counts support this clonotype. This sequence may be a read error, since a much larger clone differs from it by one base. The rearrangement uses TRBV12-5 and TRBJ2-7; D unclear. Trimming cost V 1 base and J 6 bases, with 4 bases left between them. CDR3 length: 11 residues. Germline CDR1 and CDR2: LGHNT and FRNRAP. The CDR3 loop reads CASGLGGEQYF. The CDR3 DNA reads as TGTGCTAGTGGTTTGGGCGGCGAGCAGTACTTC.

This clonotype was observed many times. CDR3 residues: CSARRGSQETQYF. CDR3 DNA sequence: TGCAGTGCTAGGCGTGGCAGTCAAGAGACCCAGTACTTC. The chain recombines TRBV20-1 with TRBJ2-5; D call uncertain. This CDR3 contains 13 residues. Looked up from germline, CDR1 is DFQATT and CDR2 is SNEGSKA (reference sequence). V dropped 3 bases and J dropped 2 bases, with 10 bases sitting between them.

The rearrangement joins TRBV12-3 or TRBV12-4 to TRBJ1-5; weak D call: TRBD1 (6 bases). The CDR3 is 14 amino acids. Trimming removed 5 bases at V and 3 bases at J, with 11 bases between. CDR3 residues: CASSPGQYNQPQHF. CDR3 in DNA: TGTGCCAGCAGTCCAGGACAGTACAATCAGCCCCAGCATTTT.

The chain joins TRBV4-2 to TRBJ1-1; D unclear. The germline V and J ends were trimmed by 0 bases and 4 bases, with 12 bases remaining between them. Germline-derived CDR1 and CDR2 are LGHNA and YNFKEQ. The CDR3 is 15 residues long. CDR3 sequence (DNA): TGTGCCAGCAGCCAAGAAGAGGAAAGTACCACTGAAGCTTTCTTT. Protein product: CASSQEEESTTEAFF.

The chain couples TRBV6-1 to TRBJ1-1, with D unresolved. CDR1 is MNHNS and CDR2 is SASEGT in the germline V gene. CDR3 size: 12 residues. V was clipped by 4 bases and J by 2 bases, with 5 bases between them. CDR3 loop: CASSVSNTEAFF. CDR3 bases: TGTGCCAGCAGTGTGTCAAACACTGAAGCTTTCTTT.

This clonotype was observed many times. The rearrangement uses TRBV19 and TRBJ2-2; 14 bases match TRBD2. Germline values: CDR1 LNHDA, CDR2 SQIVND (reference sequence). This CDR3 is built from 17 residues. The V segment lost 7 bases and the J segment 6 bases; nucleotides outside the gene matches: 10. The DNA for the CDR3 is TGTGCCAGTACCCTTAGCCCGGGACTAGCGGGAGCCGGGGAGCTGTTTTTT. Its protein is CASTLSPGLAGAGELFF.

This clonotype was seen many times. The chain is built from TRBV28 and TRBJ2-5, with D possibly being TRBD1 (6 bases). Germline values: CDR1 MDHEN, CDR2 SYDVKM. V was trimmed by 6 bases and J by 5 bases, leaving 16 bases between them. The CDR3 is made up of 14 amino acids. The CDR3 sequence is CASSTEGGEETQYF. DNA for the CDR3: TGTGCCAGCAGCACGGAAGGGGGTGAGGAGACCCAGTACTTC. The full variable domain, with the rest looked up from reference TRBV28 and TRBJ2-5, is DVKVTQSSRYLVKRTGEKVFLECVQDMDHENMFWYRQDPGLGLRLIYFSYDVKMKEKGDIPEGYSVSREKKERFSLILESASTNQTSMYLCASSTEGGEETQYFGPGTRLLVL.

This clonotype was counted many times. CDR3 in amino acids: CASSTPGISGNTIYF. The CDR3 region has the DNA TGTGCCAGTAGTACCCCAGGGATCTCTGGAAACACCATATATTTT. The J gene is TRBJ1-3, the V gene TRBV19; D may be TRBD1 (5 bases). Trimming stripped 4 bases from V and 0 bases from J, with 10 bases between. The CDR3 runs to 15 residues. CDR1 is LNHDA, CDR2 SQIVND, per germline (reference sequence).

This clonotype has ten or more counts. Given a much more abundant clone one base away, this may be a read error. The rearrangement links TRBV27 to TRBJ1-5, with a weak D call TRBD1 (5 bases). CDR3 length equals 14 residues. Germline loops: CDR1 MNHEY, CDR2 SMNVEV (reference sequence). The CDR3 here is CASGLIGADQPQHF. DNA of the CDR3: TGTGCCAGCGGTTTAATCGGGGCCGATCAGCCCCAGCATTTT.

This clonotype appeared a few times. Given a much more abundant clone one base away, this may be a read error. V gene TRBV19 combines with J gene TRBJ2-7, with a possible D match to TRBD2 (5 bases). Germline assignment: CDR1 LNHDA and CDR2 SQIVND (reference sequence). CDR3 length: 16 residues. DNA for the CDR3: TGTGCCAGTAATATAACCCCCCGGACTCCACCCTACGAGCAGTACTTC. Its protein is CASNITPRTPPYEQYF.

This clonotype was seen more than once but under ten times. The chain is built from TRBV30 and TRBJ2-5; TRBD2 aligns across 7 bases. Per the germline V gene, CDR1 is GTSNPN and CDR2 is SVGIG (reference sequence). The CDR3 loop spans 15 amino acids. V gave up 4 bases and J gave up 4 bases; unmatched junction bases: 12. The CDR3: CAWKFGGSQSETQYF. DNA for the CDR3: TGTGCCTGGAAGTTCGGCGGGAGTCAATCAGAGACCCAGTACTTC. Full variable domain (remainder filled in from reference TRBV30 and TRBJ2-5): SQTIHQWPATLVQPVGSPLSLECTVEGTSNPNLYWYRQAAGRGLQLLFYSVGIGQISSEVPQNLSASRPQDRQFILSSKKLLLSDSGFYLCAWKFGGSQSETQYFGPGTRLLVL.

This clonotype came up many times. The V call is TRBV28, the J call TRBJ1-5; maybe TRBD1 (5 bases). The germline gives CDR1 MDHEN, CDR2 SYDVKM. This CDR3 region has 14 residues. The ends were cut back, 2 bases at V and 6 bases at J, with 11 bases in the middle. This CDR3 is CASSLGRVAQPQHF. The CDR3 DNA sequence: TGTGCCAGCAGTTTAGGCAGGGTGGCTCAGCCCCAGCATTTT.

In its sample, this clonotype was seen many times. The J gene is TRBJ1-1, the V gene TRBV6-5, with D possibly TRBD1 on 5 matching bases. CDR3 length equals 14 residues. Germline CDR1 MNHEY, CDR2 SVGAGI. Trimming stripped 2 bases from V and 4 bases from J, with 11 bases between. CDR3 amino acids: CASSYERGVTEAFF. The CDR3 nucleotides are TGTGCCAGCAGTTACGAACGGGGGGTCACTGAAGCTTTCTTT.

This clonotype was picked up many times. This rearrangement joins TRBV29-1 to TRBJ2-7; D is ambiguous. Trimming shortened V by 5 bases and J by 3 bases, and 5 bases separated the two germline ends. Germline lookup yields CDR1 SQVTM and CDR2 ANQGSEA. The CDR3 contains 10 residues. In DNA form, the CDR3 reads TGCAGCGTTAGAAACTACGAGCAGTACTTC. Translated: CSVRNYEQYF.

This clonotype has a count of ten or more. J is TRBJ2-7 and V is TRBV6-5; the D gene is possibly TRBD1 (5 bases). In germline, CDR1 is MNHEY, CDR2 SVGAGI. The CDR3 runs 15 residues. Between the trimmed V and J ends, which lost 1 base and 1 base, there was a span of 11 bases. The chain's CDR3 is CASSYWVQGSYEQYF. The CDR3 region has the DNA TGTGCCAGCAGTTACTGGGTCCAGGGATCCTACGAGCAGTACTTC.

The table lists this clonotype with a count of one. The CDR3: CSAGTGGFYEQYF. The CDR3 DNA is TGCAGCGCTGGGACAGGGGGCTTTTACGAGCAGTACTTC. The chain recombines TRBV29-1 with TRBJ2-7; 12 bases line up with TRBD1. The CDR3 contains 13 residues. The germline V gene has CDR1 SQVTM and CDR2 ANQGSEA. J lost 4 bases, V lost 7 bases, and 5 bases had no gene match.

The table lists this clonotype with many counts. The chain has TRBV6-2 or TRBV6-3 and TRBJ1-2; 8 bases are shared with TRBD1. Germline values: CDR1 MNHEY, CDR2 SVGEGT. V gave up 5 bases and J gave up 2 bases; unmatched junction bases: 4. This CDR3 is 14 amino acids long. The CDR3 spells CASSRDRTNYGYTF. DNA of the CDR3: TGTGCCAGCAGTCGGGACAGGACCAACTATGGCTACACCTTC.

This clonotype was seen many times. This sequence joins TRBV7-9 and TRBJ1-1, with a tentative D call TRBD1 (6 bases). CDR3 length equals 14 residues. Trimming removed 6 bases from V and 0 bases from J, with 11 bases in between. Germline V gene data show CDR1 as SEHNR and CDR2 as FQNEAQ (reference sequence). CDR3 sequence: CASRADRLNTEAFF. CDR3 coding DNA: TGTGCCAGCAGAGCGGACAGACTGAACACTGAAGCTTTCTTT.

This clonotype was recorded many times. The rearrangement links TRBV3-1 to TRBJ2-5, with D unresolved. This CDR3 contains 15 residues. The V gene lost 0 bases and the J gene lost 3 bases, with 11 bases spanning the gap. In germline, CDR1 is LGHDT, CDR2 YNNKEL (reference sequence). The CDR3 protein is CASSQDQLYKETQYF. The CDR3 DNA reads as TGTGCCAGCAGCCAAGATCAACTATACAAAGAGACCCAGTACTTC.

This clonotype was counted many times. The chain has TRBV11-1 and TRBJ2-7, with 12 bases matching TRBD2. The V gene's germline CDR1 is SGHAT and CDR2 FQDESV (reference sequence). Trimming at V came to 5 bases and at J to 6 bases, leaving 11 bases not matched to a gene. The CDR3 runs 16 residues. The CDR3: CASSIYLAGGTGEQYF. The CDR3 DNA follows: TGTGCCAGCAGCATCTACCTAGCGGGAGGGACAGGCGAGCAGTACTTC.

This clonotype came up many times. The chain joins TRBV7-9 to TRBJ2-5; 10 bases map to TRBD1. From germline, CDR1 is SEHNR and CDR2 FQNEAQ (reference sequence). V dropped 4 bases and J dropped 4; count of bases not matched to a gene: 6. The CDR3 runs 15 residues. CDR3 coding DNA: TGTGCCAGCAGCTCCCGGGACAGGGGTTCAGAGACCCAGTACTTC. As protein: CASSSRDRGSETQYF.

In this sample, this clonotype turned up a few times. The chain carries TRBV6-4 and TRBJ2-2, with D maybe TRBD1 (6 bases). CDR1 is MRHNA, CDR2 SNTAGT, per germline. The V and J ends lost 6 bases and 4 bases respectively, with 24 bases between them. The CDR3 length is 18 residues. The CDR3 coding sequence is TGTGCCAGCAGGACACCACAGGGAACCCGAGAACTCACCGGGGAGCTGTTTTTT. Protein sequence: CASRTPQGTRELTGELFF.

In this sample, this clonotype turned up many times. The genes are TRBV5-6 and TRBJ2-5; 8 bases align to TRBD1. J gave up 0 bases and V 7 bases, and 5 bases lay outside the gene matches. Germline V lookup: CDR1 SGHDT, CDR2 YYEEEE. The CDR3 covers 14 residues. CDR3 nucleotides: TGTGCCAGCGGAGGACAGGGCTACCAAGAGACCCAGTACTTC. This gives the protein CASGGQGYQETQYF.

The J gene is TRBJ2-4, the V gene TRBV6-2 or TRBV6-3; D tentatively reads TRBD1 or TRBD2 (5 bases each). Germline CDR1 is MNHEY and CDR2 is SVGEGT. Trimming took 0 bases from V and 4 from J, leaving 28 bases between them. The CDR3 length is 21 residues. CDR3 DNA sequence: TGTGCCAGCAGTTACTCGATGAGTAGCGAGCTCAGAGGGGCCCGGAAAAACATTCAGTACTTC. It is translated as CASSYSMSSELRGARKNIQYF.

This clonotype was seen many times. This chain joins TRBV6-2 or TRBV6-3 and TRBJ2-2; D is perhaps TRBD1 (6 bases). This CDR3 has 14 residues. Germline V gene sequence: CDR1 MNHEY, CDR2 SVGEGT. V was shortened by 7 bases and J by 12 bases, with 21 bases between the two germline ends. The CDR3 is CASILDGTPNQLFF. For the CDR3, the DNA is TGTGCCAGCATCCTAGACGGGACACCAAACCAGCTGTTTTTT.

The V call is TRBV20-1, the J call TRBJ1-1; no clear D gene. The CDR3 contains 15 residues. With 0 bases removed from V and 8 bases from J, the gap between germline ends came to 19 bases. In germline, CDR1 is DFQATT, CDR2 SNEGSKA (reference sequence). CDR3 in DNA: TGCAGTGCTAGAGATAGCGAGGTGATCGGGTGGGAAGCTTTCTTT. Translation: CSARDSEVIGWEAFF.